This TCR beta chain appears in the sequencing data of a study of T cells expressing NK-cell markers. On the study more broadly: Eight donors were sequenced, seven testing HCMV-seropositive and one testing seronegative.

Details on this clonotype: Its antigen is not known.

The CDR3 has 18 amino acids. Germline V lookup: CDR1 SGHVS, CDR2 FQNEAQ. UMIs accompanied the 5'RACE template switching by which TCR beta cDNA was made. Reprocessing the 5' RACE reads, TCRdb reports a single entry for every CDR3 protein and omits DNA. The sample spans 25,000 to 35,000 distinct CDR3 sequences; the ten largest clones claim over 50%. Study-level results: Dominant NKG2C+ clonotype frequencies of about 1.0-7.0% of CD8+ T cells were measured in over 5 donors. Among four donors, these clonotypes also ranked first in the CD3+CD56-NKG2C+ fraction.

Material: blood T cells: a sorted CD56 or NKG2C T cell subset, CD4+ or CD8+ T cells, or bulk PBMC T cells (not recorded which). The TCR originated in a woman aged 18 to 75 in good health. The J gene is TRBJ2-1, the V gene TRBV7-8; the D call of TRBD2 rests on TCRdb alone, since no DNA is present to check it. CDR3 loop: CASSQGPVRERTYNEQFF.